Described below is a single TCR beta chain sequence and its context. These data belong to a study of shared clonotypes between healthy human individuals. The naive CD8 subset, CD45RO-negative cells positively selected for CCR7, excluded terminally differentiated effector memory CD45RA+ cells. TCRdb keeps only in-frame clones here, not all; method: immunoSEQ multiplex PCR. This sample yields around 620,000 clones, of which approximately 95% are seen a single time; around 0.11% belongs to the top ten. Per the germline V gene, CDR1 is MNHEY and CDR2 is SMNVEV (reference sequence). The CDR3 contains 14 residues. V gave up 5 bases and J gave up 4 bases, with 13 bases separating them.

The chain recombines TRBV27 with TRBJ2-3; no clear D gene. The sample was naive CD8+ T cells sorted from blood. The sequence was collected from a woman in her 30s in good health. The CDR3 DNA is TGTGCCAGCAGTCCAGTTTTATTGGCAGATACGCAGTATTTT. Protein: CASSPVLLADTQYF.